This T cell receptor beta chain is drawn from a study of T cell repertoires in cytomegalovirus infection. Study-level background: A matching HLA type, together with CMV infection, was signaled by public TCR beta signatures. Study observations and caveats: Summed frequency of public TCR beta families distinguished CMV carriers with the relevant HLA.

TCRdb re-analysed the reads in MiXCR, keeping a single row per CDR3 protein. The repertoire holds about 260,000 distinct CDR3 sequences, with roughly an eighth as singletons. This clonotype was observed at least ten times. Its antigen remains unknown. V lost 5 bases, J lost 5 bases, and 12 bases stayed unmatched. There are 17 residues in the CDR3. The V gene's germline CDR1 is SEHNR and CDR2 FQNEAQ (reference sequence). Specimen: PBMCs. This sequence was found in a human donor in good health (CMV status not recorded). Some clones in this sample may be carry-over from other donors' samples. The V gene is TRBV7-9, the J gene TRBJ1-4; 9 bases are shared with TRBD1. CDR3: CASSLRGTGRGNEKLFF. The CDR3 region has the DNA TGTGCCAGCAGCCTTCGCGGGACAGGGAGGGGGAATGAAAAACTGTTTTTT.